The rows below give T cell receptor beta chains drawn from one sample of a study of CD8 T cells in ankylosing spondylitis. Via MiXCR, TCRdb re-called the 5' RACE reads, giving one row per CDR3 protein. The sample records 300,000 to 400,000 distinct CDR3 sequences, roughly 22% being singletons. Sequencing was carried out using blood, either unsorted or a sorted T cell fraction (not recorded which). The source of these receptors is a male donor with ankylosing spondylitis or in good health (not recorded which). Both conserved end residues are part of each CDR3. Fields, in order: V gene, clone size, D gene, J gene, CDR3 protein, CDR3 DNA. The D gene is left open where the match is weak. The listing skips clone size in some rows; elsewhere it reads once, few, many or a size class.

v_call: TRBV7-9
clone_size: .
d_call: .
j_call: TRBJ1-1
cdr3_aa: CASSSGHRIEAFF
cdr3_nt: TGTGCCAGCAGCTCGGGACATAGAATTGAAGCTTTCTTT

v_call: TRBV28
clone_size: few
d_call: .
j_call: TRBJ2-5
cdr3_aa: CASSLPSGTPPSGETQYF
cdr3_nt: TGTGCCAGCAGTTTACCCTCCGGGACACCCCCGAGCGGAGAGACCCAGTACTTC

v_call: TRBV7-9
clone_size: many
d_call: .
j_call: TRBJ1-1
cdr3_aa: CASSPEAFF
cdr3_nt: TGTGCCAGCAGCCCCGAAGCTTTCTTT

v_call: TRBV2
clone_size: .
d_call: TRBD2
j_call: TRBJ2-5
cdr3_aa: CASSDQGLVRETQYF
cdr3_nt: TGTGCCAGCAGTGATCAGGGACTAGTTCGAGAGACCCAGTACTTC

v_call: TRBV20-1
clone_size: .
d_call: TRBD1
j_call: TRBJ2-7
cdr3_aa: CSARTGTGAYEQYF
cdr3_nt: TGCAGTGCTAGAACCGGGACAGGGGCGTACGAGCAGTACTTC

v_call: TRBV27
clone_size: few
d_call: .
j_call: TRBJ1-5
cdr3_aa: CASSLSIGNQPQHF
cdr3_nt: TGTGCCAGCAGTTTATCGATCGGAAATCAGCCCCAGCATTTT

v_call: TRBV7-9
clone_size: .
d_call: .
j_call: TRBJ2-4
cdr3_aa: CASSFPGSGIQYF
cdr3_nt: TGTGCCAGCAGCTTCCCTGGGTCGGGCATTCAGTACTTC

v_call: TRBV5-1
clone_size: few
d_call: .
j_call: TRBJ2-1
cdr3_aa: CASSLGQGNHNEQFF
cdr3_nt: TGCGCCAGCAGCTTAGGGCAGGGGAATCACAATGAGCAGTTCTTC

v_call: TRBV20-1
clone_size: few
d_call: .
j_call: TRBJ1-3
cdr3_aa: CSAGWGSGNTIYF
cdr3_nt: TGCAGTGCCGGGTGGGGCTCTGGAAACACCATATATTTT

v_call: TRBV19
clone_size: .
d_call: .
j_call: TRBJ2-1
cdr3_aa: CASSIGQNNEQFF
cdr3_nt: TGTGCCAGTAGTATTGGACAGAACAATGAGCAGTTCTTC

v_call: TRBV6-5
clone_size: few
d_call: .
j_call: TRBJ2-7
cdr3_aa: CASSAGAYEQYF
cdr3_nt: TGTGCCAGCAGCGCCGGGGCCTACGAGCAGTACTTC

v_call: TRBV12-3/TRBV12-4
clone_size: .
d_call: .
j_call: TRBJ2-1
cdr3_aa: CASSLRPDEQFF
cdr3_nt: TGTGCCAGCAGTCTGCGTCCCGATGAGCAGTTCTTC

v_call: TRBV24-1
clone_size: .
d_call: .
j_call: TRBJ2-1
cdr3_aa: CATSDLPHAEQFF
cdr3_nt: TGTGCCACCAGTGATTTGCCCCACGCCGAGCAGTTCTTC

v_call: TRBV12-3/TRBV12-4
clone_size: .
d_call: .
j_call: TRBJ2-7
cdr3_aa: CASSLGGRGSAYEQYF
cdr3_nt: TGTGCCAGCAGTTTAGGAGGTCGAGGGAGTGCCTACGAGCAGTACTTC

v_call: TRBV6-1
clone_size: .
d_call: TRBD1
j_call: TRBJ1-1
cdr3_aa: CASETGSPEAFF
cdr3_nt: TGTGCCAGCGAGACAGGGAGCCCTGAAGCTTTCTTT

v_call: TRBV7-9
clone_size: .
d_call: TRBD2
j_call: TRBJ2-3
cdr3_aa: CASSPVLAGGTDTQYF
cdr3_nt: TGTGCCAGCAGCCCCGTACTAGCGGGGGGCACAGATACGCAGTATTTT

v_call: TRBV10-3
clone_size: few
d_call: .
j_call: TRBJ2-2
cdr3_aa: CATAQAGTGELFF
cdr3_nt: TGTGCCACCGCTCAGGCCGGCACCGGGGAGCTGTTTTTT

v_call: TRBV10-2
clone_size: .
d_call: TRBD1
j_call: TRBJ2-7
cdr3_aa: CASSILLQGSEQYF
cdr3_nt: TGCGCCAGCAGTATCCTCCTACAGGGGAGTGAGCAGTACTTC

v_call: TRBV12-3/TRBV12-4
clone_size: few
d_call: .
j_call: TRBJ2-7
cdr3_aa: CASSLKGYEQYF
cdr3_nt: TGTGCCAGCAGTTTAAAAGGTTACGAGCAGTACTTC

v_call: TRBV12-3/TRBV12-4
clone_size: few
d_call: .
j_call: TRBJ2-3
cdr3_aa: CASSLKGSDTQYF
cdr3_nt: TGTGCCAGCAGTTTAAAGGGGTCAGATACGCAGTATTTT

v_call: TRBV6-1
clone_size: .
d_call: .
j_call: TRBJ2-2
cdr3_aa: CASSQDPTVGGELFF
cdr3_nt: TGTGCCAGCAGTCAGGACCCGACAGTCGGCGGGGAGCTGTTTTTT

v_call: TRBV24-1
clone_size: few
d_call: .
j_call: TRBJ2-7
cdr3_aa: CATSVTGSGTYEQYF
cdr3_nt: TGTGCCACCAGTGTGACAGGGTCGGGGACTTACGAGCAGTACTTC

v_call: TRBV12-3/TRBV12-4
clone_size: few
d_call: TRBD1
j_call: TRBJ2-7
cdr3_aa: CASSDHRGLSYEQYF
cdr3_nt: TGTGCCAGCAGCGACCACAGGGGGCTCTCCTACGAGCAGTACTTC

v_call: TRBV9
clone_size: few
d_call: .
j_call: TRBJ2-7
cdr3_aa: CASSPHSSSYEQYF
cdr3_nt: TGTGCCAGCAGCCCCCACTCCAGTTCCTACGAGCAGTACTTC

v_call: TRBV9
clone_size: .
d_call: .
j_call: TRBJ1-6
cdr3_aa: CASGLGYNSPLHF
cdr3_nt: TGTGCCAGCGGTTTGGGGTATAATTCACCCCTCCACTTT

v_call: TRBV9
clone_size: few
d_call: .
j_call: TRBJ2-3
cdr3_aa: CASSAEPGRNTDTQYF
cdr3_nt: TGTGCCAGCAGCGCGGAGCCGGGACGGAACACAGATACGCAGTATTTT

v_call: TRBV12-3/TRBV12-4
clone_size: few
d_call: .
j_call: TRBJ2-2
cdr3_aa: CASSRDSANTGELFF
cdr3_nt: TGTGCCAGCAGCCGGGACTCCGCGAACACCGGGGAGCTGTTTTTT

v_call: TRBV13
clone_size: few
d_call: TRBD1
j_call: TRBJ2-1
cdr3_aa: CASSSYRDSPLSSYNEQFF
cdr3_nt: TGTGCCAGCAGCTCCTACCGGGACAGTCCCTTGAGCTCCTACAATGAGCAGTTCTTC

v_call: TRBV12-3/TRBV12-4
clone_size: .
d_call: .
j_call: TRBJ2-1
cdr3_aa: CASSWAGYRHEQFF
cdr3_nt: TGTGCCAGCAGTTGGGCGGGGTACCGACATGAGCAGTTCTTC

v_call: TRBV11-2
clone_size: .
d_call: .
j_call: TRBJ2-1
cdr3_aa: CASSLGTVISQFF
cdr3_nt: TGTGCCAGCAGCTTAGGGACAGTGATATCGCAGTTCTTC

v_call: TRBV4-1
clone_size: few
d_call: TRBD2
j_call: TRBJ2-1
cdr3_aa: CASSQAPLLAGADNEQFF
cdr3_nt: TGCGCCAGCAGCCAAGCTCCTCTTCTAGCGGGGGCCGACAATGAGCAGTTCTTC

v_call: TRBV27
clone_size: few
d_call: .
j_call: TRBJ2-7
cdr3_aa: CASSLSILTYEQYF
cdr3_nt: TGTGCCAGCAGTTTATCTATACTAACCTACGAGCAGTACTTC

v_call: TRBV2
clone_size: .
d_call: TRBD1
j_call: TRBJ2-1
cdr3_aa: CASSPSRGHEQFF
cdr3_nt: TGTGCCAGCAGCCCCAGCAGGGGGCATGAGCAGTTCTTC

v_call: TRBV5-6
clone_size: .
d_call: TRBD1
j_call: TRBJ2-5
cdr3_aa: CASSLVPGGTLETQYF
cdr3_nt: TGTGCCAGCAGCTTGGTCCCAGGGGGAACGTTGGAGACCCAGTACTTC

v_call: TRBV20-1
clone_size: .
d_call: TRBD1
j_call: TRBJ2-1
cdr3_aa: CSASGQDRVTYNEQFF
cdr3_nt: TGCAGTGCTAGTGGACAAGACAGGGTAACCTACAATGAGCAGTTCTTC

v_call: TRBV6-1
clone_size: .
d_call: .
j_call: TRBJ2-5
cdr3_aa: CASSDKGRKTQYF
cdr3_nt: TGTGCCAGCTCGGACAAGGGGAGGAAGACCCAGTACTTC

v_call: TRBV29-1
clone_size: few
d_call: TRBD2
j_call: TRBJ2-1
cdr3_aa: CSVIGGSSYNEQFF
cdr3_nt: TGCAGCGTTATCGGGGGGAGCTCCTACAATGAGCAGTTCTTC

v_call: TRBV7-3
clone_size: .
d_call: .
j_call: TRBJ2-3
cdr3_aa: CASSLFGGSETDTQYF
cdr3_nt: TGTGCCAGCAGCTTATTTGGGGGTAGCGAGACAGATACGCAGTATTTT

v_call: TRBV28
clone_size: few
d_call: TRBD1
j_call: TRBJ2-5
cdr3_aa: CASSPWLQGAGETQYF
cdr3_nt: TGTGCCAGCAGTCCCTGGCTACAGGGGGCTGGTGAGACCCAGTACTTC

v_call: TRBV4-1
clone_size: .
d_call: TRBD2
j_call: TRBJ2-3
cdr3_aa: CASSQEEGLAGGHTDTQYF
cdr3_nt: TGCGCCAGCAGCCAAGAGGAGGGGCTAGCGGGGGGACACACAGATACGCAGTATTTT

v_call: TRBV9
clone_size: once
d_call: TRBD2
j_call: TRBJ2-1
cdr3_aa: CASSAPSGGEYNEQFF
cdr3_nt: TGTGCCAGCAGCGCACCGAGCGGGGGCGAATACAATGAGCAGTTCTTC

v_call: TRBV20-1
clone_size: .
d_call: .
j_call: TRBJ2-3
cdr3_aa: CSARTGTSTDTQYF
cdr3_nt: TGCAGTGCTAGAACCGGAACTAGCACAGATACGCAGTATTTT

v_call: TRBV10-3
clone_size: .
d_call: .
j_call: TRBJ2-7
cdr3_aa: CAISDPTRQGTYEQYF
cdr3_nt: TGTGCCATCAGTGATCCAACGAGGCAGGGCACCTACGAGCAGTACTTC

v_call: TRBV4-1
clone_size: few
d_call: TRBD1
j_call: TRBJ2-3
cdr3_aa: CASSQVPGQGTDTQYF
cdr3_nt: TGCGCCAGCAGCCAAGTTCCTGGACAGGGGACAGATACGCAGTATTTT

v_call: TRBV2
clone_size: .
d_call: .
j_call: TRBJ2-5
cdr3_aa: CASSDSGGNDYQETQYF
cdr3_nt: TGTGCCAGCAGTGATAGTGGGGGGAACGACTACCAAGAGACCCAGTACTTC

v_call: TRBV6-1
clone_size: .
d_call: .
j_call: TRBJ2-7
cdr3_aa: CASSRTLGQGGFEQCF
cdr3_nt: TGTGCCAGCAGTCGAACCTTAGGGCAGGGTGGGTTCGAGCAGTGCTTC

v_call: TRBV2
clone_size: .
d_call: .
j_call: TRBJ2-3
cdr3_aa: CASSVDRATDTQYF
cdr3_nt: TGTGCCAGCAGTGTAGACAGAGCCACAGATACGCAGTATTTT

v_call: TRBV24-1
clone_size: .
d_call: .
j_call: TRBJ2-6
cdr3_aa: CATSDRDVRSGANVLTF
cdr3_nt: TGTGCCACCAGTGATAGGGACGTACGCTCTGGGGCCAACGTCCTGACTTTC

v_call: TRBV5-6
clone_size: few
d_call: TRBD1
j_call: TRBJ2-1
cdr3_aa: CASSLGQGVGEEQFF
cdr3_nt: TGTGCCAGCAGCCTGGGACAGGGGGTTGGGGAGGAGCAGTTCTTC

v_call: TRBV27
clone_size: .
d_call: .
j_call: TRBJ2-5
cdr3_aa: CASREGSRVETQYF
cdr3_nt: TGTGCCAGCAGGGAAGGGTCTAGGGTCGAGACCCAGTACTTC